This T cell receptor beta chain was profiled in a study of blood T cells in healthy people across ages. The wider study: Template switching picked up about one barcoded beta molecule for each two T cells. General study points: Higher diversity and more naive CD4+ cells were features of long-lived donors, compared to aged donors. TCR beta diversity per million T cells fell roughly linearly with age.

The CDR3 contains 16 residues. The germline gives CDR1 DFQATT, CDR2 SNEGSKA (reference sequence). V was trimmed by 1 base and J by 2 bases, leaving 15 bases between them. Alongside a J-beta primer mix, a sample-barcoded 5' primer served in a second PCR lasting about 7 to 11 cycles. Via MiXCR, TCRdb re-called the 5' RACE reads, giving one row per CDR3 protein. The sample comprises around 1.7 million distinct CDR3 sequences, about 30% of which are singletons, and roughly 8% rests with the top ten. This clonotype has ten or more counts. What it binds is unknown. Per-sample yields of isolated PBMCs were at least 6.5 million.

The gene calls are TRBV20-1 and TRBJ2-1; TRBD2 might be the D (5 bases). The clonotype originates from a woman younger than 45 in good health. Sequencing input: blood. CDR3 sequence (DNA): TGCAGTGCTAGAGTACCTCTAGCAGCCCCCTACAATGAGCAGTTCTTC. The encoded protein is CSARVPLAAPYNEQFF.